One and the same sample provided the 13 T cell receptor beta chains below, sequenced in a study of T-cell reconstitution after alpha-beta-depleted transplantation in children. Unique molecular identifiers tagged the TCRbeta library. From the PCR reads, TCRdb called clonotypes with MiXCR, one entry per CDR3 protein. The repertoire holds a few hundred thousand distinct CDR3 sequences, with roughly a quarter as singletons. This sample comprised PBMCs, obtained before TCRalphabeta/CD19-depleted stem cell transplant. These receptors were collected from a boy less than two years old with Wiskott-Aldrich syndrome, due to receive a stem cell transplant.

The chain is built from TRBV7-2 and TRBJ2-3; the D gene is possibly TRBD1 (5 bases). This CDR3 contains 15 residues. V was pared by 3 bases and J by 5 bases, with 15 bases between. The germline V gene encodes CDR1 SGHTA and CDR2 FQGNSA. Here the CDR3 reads CASSFGPRAEDTQYF. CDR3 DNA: TGTGCCAGCAGCTTCGGCCCCAGGGCAGAAGATACGCAGTATTTT. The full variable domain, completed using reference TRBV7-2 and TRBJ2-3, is GAGVSQSPSNKVTEKGKDVELRCDPISGHTALYWYRQSLGQGLEFLIYFQGNSAPDKSGLPSDRFSAERTGGSVSTLTIQRTQQEDSAVYLCASSFGPRAEDTQYFGPGTRLTVL.

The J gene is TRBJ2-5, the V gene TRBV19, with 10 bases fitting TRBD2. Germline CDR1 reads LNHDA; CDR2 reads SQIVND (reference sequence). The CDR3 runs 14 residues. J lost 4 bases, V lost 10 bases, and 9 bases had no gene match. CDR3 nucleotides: TGTGCCACAACGCCCGGGACTAGCGTAGAGACCCAGTACTTC. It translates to CATTPGTSVETQYF. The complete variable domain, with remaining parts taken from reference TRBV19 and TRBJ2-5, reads DGGITQSPKYLFRKEGQNVTLSCEQNLNHDAMYWYRQDPGQGLRLIYYSQIVNDFQKGDIAEGYSVSREKKESFPLTVTSAQKNPTAFYLCATTPGTSVETQYFGPGTRLLVL.

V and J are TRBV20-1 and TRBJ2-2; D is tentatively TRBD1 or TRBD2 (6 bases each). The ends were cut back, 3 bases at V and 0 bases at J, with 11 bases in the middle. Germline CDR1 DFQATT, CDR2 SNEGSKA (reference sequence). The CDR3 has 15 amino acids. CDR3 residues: CSASQGTANTGELFF. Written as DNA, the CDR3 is TGCAGTGCTAGCCAGGGGACTGCGAACACCGGGGAGCTGTTTTTT.

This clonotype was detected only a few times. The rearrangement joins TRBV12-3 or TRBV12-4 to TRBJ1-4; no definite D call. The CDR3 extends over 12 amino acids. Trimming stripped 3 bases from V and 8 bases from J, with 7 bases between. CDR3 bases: TGTGCCAGCAGTTTTTATTTCGAAAAACTGTTTTTT. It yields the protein CASSFYFEKLFF.

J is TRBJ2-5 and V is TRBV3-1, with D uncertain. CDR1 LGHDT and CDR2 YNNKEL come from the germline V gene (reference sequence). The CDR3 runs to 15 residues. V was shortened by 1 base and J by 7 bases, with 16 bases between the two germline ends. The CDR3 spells CASSQVVDRSGTQYF. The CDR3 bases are TGTGCCAGCAGCCAAGTTGTCGACCGTAGTGGGACCCAGTACTTC.

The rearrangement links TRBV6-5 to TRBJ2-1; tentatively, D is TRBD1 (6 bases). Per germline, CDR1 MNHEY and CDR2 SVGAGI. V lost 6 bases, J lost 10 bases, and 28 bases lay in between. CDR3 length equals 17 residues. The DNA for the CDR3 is TGTGCCAGCAGCTTAGTGGTGGGGGCCCGGTACTCGGGAGAGCAGTTCTTC. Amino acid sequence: CASSLVVGARYSGEQFF.

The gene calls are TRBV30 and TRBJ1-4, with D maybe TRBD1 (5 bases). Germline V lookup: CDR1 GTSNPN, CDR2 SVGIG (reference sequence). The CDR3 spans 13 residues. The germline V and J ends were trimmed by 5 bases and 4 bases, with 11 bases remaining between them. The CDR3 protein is CAWPGPSNEKLFF. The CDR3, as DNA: TGTGCCTGGCCGGGACCGAGTAATGAAAAACTGTTTTTT.

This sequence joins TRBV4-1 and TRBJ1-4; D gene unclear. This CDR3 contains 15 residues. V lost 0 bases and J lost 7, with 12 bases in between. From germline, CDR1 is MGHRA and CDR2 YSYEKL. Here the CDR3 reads CASSQEGGYSEKLFF. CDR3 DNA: TGCGCCAGCAGCCAAGAAGGCGGGTATAGTGAAAAACTGTTTTTT.

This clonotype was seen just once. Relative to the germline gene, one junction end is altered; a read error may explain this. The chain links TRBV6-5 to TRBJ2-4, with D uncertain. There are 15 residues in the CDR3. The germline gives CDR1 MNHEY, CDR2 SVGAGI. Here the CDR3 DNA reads TGTGCCAGCAGTTACAAGGGCCTGTCCAAAAACAGTCAGTACTTC. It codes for CASSYKGLSKNSQYF.

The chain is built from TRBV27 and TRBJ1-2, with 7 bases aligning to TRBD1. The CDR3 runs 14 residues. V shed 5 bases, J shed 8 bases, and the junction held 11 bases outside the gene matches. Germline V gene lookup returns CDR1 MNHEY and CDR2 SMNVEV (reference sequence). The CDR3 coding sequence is TGTGCCAGCAGTGAGGGGGCTTATTTTTACGGCTACACCTTC. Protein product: CASSEGAYFYGYTF.

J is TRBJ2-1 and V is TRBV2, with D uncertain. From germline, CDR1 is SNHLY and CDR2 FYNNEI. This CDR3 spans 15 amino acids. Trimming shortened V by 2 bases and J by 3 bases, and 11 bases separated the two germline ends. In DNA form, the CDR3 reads TGTGCCAGCAGTGAAATCCTAGGCATCTACAATGAGCAGTTCTTC. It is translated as CASSEILGIYNEQFF.

CDR3 nucleotide sequence: TGCGCCAGCAGCGGGGACCTCCAGGAGTCGCCCCAGCATTTT. Translation: CASSGDLQESPQHF. The chain recombines TRBV4-1 with TRBJ1-5, with a possible D match to TRBD1 (5 bases). The CDR3 is 14 amino acids. V lost 5 bases to trimming and J lost 9 bases, with 17 bases between them. Germline V gene sequence: CDR1 MGHRA, CDR2 YSYEKL.

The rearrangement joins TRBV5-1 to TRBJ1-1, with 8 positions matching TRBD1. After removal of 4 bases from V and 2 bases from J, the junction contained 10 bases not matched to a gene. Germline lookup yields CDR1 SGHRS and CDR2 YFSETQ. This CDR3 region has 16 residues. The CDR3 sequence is CASSHALQGGNTEAFF. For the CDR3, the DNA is TGCGCCAGCAGCCATGCCTTACAGGGGGGCAACACTGAAGCTTTCTTT.